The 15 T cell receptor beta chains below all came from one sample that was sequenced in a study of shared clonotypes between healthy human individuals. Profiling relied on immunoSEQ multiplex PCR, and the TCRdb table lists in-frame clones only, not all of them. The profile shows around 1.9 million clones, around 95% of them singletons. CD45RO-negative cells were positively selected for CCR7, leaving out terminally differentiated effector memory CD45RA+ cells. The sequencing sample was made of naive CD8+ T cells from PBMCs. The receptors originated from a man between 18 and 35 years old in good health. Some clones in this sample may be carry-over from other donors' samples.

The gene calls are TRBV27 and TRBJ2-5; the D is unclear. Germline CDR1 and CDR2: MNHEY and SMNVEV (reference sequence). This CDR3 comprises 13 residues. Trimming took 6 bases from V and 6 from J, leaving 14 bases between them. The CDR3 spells CASSPITDQTQYF. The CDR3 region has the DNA TGTGCCAGCAGCCCAATCACAGACCAGACCCAGTACTTC.

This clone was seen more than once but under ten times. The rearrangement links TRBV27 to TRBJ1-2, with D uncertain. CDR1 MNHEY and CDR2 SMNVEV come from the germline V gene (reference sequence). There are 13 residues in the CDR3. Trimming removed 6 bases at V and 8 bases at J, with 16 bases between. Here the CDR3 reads CASSQSVKAGYTF. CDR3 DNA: TGTGCCAGCAGCCAATCAGTCAAGGCGGGCTACACCTTC.

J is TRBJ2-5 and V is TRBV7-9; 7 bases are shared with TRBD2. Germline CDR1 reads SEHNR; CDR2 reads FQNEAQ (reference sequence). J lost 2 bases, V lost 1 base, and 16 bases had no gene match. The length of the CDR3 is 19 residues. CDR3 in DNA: TGTGCCAGCAGCTTAGTTAGGCGGATGAGCGGGACTCAACAAGAGACCCAGTACTTC. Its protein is CASSLVRRMSGTQQETQYF.

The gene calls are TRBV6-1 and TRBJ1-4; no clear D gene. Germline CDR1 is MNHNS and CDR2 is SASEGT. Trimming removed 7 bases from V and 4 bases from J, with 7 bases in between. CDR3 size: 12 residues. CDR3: CASTLDNEKLFF. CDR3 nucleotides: TGTGCCAGCACCCTCGATAATGAAAAACTGTTTTTT.

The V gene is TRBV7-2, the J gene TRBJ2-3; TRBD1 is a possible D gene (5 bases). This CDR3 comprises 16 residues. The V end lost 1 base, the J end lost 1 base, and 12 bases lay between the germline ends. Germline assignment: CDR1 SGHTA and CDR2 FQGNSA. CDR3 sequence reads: CASSLGAGSGTDTQYF. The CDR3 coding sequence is TGTGCCAGCAGCTTAGGGGCAGGGTCTGGCACAGATACGCAGTATTTT.

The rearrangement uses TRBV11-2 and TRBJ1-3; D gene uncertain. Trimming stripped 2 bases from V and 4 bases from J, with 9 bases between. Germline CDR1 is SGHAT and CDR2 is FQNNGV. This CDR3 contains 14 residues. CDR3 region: CASSLPDTGNTIYF. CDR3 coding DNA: TGTGCCAGCAGCTTACCTGACACCGGAAACACCATATATTTT.

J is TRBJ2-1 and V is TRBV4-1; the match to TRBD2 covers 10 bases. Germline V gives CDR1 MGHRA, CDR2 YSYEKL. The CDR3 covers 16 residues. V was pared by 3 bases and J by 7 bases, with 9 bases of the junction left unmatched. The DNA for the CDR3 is TGCGCCAGCAGCCACCGTAGCGGGAGGTTTGGGAATGAGCAGTTCTTC. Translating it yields CASSHRSGRFGNEQFF.

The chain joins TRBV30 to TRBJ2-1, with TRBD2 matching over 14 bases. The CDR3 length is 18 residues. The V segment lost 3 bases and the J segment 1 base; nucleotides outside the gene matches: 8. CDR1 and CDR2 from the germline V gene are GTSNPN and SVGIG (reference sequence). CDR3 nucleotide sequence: TGTGCCTGGAGATTGACCGGGACTAGCGGGAGTTCCTACAATGAGCAGTTCTTC. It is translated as CAWRLTGTSGSSYNEQFF.

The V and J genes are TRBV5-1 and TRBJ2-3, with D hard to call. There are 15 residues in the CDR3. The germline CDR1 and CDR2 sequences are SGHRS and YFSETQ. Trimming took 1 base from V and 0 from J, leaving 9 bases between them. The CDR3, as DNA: TGCGCCAGCAGCTTGAGGCGGACGAGCACAGATACGCAGTATTTT. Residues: CASSLRRTSTDTQYF.

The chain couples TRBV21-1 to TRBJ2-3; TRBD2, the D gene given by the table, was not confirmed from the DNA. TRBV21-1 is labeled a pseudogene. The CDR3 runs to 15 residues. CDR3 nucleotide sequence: TGTGCCAGCAGCAAAAGGTGGGGGGGCACAGATACGCAGTATTTT. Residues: CASSKRWGGTDTQYF.

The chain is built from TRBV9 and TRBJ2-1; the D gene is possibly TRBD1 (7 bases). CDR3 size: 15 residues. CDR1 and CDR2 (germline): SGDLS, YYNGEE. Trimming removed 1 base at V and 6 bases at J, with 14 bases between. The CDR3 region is CASSVRAGQSNEQFF. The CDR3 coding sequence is TGTGCCAGCAGCGTACGTGCGGGACAGAGCAATGAGCAGTTCTTC. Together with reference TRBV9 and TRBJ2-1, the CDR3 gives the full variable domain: DSGVTQTPKHLITATGQRVTLRCSPRSGDLSVYWYQQSLDQGLQFLIQYYNGEERAKGNILERFSAQQFPDLHSELNLSSLELGDSALYFCASSVRAGQSNEQFFGPGTRLTVL.

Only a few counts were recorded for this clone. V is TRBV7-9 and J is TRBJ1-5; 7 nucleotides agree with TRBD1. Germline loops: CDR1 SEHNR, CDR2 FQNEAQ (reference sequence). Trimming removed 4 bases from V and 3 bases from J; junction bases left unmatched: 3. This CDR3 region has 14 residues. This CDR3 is CASSSGGDNQPQHF. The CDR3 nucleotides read TGTGCCAGCAGCTCAGGGGGAGACAATCAGCCCCAGCATTTT.

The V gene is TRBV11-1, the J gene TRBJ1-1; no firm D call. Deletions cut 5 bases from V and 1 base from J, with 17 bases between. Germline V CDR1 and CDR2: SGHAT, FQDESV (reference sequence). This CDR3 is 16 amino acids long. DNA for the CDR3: TGTGCCAGCAGCCAAACCCCCACTACAGCGAACACTGAAGCTTTCTTT. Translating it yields CASSQTPTTANTEAFF.

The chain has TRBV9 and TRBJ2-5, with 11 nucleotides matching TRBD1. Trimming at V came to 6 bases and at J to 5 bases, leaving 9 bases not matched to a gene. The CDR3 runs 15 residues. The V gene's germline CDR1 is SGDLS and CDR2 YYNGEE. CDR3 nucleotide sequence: TGTGCCAGCACCCCAGGACAGGGGGCGTATGAGACCCAGTACTTC. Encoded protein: CASTPGQGAYETQYF.

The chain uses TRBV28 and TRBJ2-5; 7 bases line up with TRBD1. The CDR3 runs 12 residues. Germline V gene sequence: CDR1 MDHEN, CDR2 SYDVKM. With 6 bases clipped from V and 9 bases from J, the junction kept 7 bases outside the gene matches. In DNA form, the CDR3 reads TGTGCCAGCAGCCTGGGAACAGGGGCCCAGTACTTC. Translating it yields CASSLGTGAQYF.